This TCR beta chain was recorded in a study of graft-versus-host responses after intestinal transplantation. Stimulators, 200,000 irradiated and violet-dye-labeled cells, were plated with 200,000 CFSE-labeled responder cells. Measured with immunoSEQ multiplex PCR; TCRdb has only the in-frame clones, and not every one. The table lists about 12,000 clones, about a third of them singletons, with 3% to 3.5% in the top ten. The CDR3 contains 12 residues. Germline CDR1 is MNHNY and CDR2 is SVGAGI (reference sequence). V lost 3 bases, J lost 3 bases, and 6 bases lay in between. This clonotype was obtained from a human patient who received an intestinal transplant. The genes are TRBV6-6 and TRBJ2-7; D remains unclear. This sample comprised alloreactive CD8+ T cells from a mixed lymphocyte reaction culture, obtained before intestinal transplant. Subset here: CFSE-low proliferating T cells sorted from approximately 6-day pre-transplant mixed lymphocyte reaction (GvH or HvG direction). CDR3 DNA sequence: TGTGCCAGCAGTTATTTGGTCTACGAGCAGTACTTC. This codes for CASSYLVYEQYF.